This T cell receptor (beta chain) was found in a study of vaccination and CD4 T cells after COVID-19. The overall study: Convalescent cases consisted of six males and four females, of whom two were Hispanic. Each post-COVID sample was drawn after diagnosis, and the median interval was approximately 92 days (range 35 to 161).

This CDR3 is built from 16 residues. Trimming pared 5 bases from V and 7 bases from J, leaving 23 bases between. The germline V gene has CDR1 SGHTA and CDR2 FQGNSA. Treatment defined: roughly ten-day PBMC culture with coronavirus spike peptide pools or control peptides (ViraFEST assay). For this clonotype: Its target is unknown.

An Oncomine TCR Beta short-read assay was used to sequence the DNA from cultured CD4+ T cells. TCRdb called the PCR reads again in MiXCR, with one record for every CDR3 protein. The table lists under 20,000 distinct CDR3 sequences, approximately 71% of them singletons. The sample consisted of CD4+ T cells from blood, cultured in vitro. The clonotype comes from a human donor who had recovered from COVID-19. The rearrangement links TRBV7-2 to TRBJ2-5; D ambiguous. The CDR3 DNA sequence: TGTGCCAGCAGCCTCCGGACCGGGCCAATGGTGGGGACCCAGTACTTC. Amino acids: CASSLRTGPMVGTQYF. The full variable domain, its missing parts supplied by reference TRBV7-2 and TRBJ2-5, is GAGVSQSPSNKVTEKGKDVELRCDPISGHTALYWYRQSLGQGLEFLIYFQGNSAPDKSGLPSDRFSAERTGGSVSTLTIQRTQQEDSAVYLCASSLRTGPMVGTQYFGPGTRLLVL.